Listed here are 30 T cell receptor beta chains from one sample, sequenced in a study of T cell repertoires in cytomegalovirus infection. TCRdb independently ran MiXCR on the reads; one entry per CDR3 protein. Of around 900,000 distinct CDR3 sequences in the sample, approximately 31% are singletons; the top ten hold over 12%. No antigens are known for them. The specimen comprised cultured CD8+ T cells from PBMCs, sampled from culture after CMV antigen stimulation. These TCRs come from a human donor in good health (CMV status not recorded). Some clones in this sample may be carry-over from other donors' samples.

This rearrangement joins TRBV27 to TRBJ1-3; D is unresolved. CDR1 MNHEY and CDR2 SMNVEV come from the germline V gene (reference sequence). The CDR3 has 14 residues. V lost 3 bases and J lost 4, with 10 bases in between. CDR3 in amino acids: CASSLRIDGNTIYF. Here the CDR3 DNA reads TGTGCCAGCAGTTTGAGGATTGACGGAAACACCATATATTTT.

The CDR3 sequence is CASRTGTGDSPLHF. CDR3 in DNA: TGTGCCAGTAGGACCGGGACAGGGGATTCACCCCTCCACTTT. The V and J genes are TRBV19 and TRBJ1-6; 10 bases match TRBD1. Germline V gene sequence: CDR1 LNHDA, CDR2 SQIVND (reference sequence). The CDR3 spans 14 residues. After removal of 6 bases from V and 8 bases from J, the junction contained 4 bases not matched to a gene.

V and J are TRBV27 and TRBJ1-5; no clear D. Trimming removed 3 bases at V and 3 bases at J, with 6 bases between. Germline CDR1 and CDR2: MNHEY and SMNVEV (reference sequence). The CDR3 totals 13 residues. The CDR3 bases are TGTGCCAGCAGTTTGAGCTACAATCAGCCCCAGCATTTT. Translation: CASSLSYNQPQHF.

J is TRBJ1-1 and V is TRBV6-2 or TRBV6-3; the D gene is possibly TRBD1 (5 bases). This CDR3 comprises 13 residues. Germline CDR1 MNHEY, CDR2 SVGEGT. Trimming took 8 bases from V and 3 from J, leaving 13 bases between them. CDR3 bases: TGTGCCAGCTGGGGACTGATCTACACTGAAGCTTTCTTT. It is translated as CASWGLIYTEAFF.

V is TRBV15 and J is TRBJ2-5; 8 nucleotides line up with TRBD1. Germline lookup yields CDR1 LNHNV and CDR2 YYDKDF (reference sequence). The CDR3 contains 15 residues. The junction had 8 bases not matched to a gene; V was cut back by 4 bases and J by 4 bases. Here the CDR3 reads CATSKTGRGRETQYF. The CDR3 DNA is TGTGCCACCAGCAAAACGGGCAGGGGGCGAGAGACCCAGTACTTC.

This clonotype was seen a few times. This sequence joins TRBV6-2 or TRBV6-3 and TRBJ2-1; 8 nucleotides agree with TRBD1. Germline V gene data show CDR1 as MNHEY and CDR2 as SVGEGT. V dropped 2 bases and J dropped 5; count of bases not matched to a gene: 8. The CDR3 totals 16 residues. The CDR3 protein is CASSYEDRDPNNEQFF. CDR3 nucleotides: TGTGCCAGCAGTTACGAGGACAGGGACCCGAACAATGAGCAGTTCTTC.

This clonotype was observed at least ten times. The chain combines TRBV7-2 with TRBJ1-5; D is unresolved. V dropped 6 bases and J dropped 2 bases, with 14 bases sitting between them. This CDR3 is 15 amino acids long. Germline V gene lookup returns CDR1 SGHTA and CDR2 FQGNSA. As DNA, the CDR3 is TGTGCCAGCAGTTCGACCAGGAGGGGCAATCAGCCCCAGCATTTT. This sequence encodes CASSSTRRGNQPQHF.

Comments on this clonotype: An end of the junction does not agree with germline; a read error may underlie this. The chain is built from TRBV12-3 or TRBV12-4 and TRBJ2-1; D gene unclear. This CDR3 is 12 amino acids long. The CDR3 loop reads CANSFGRLEQFF. The CDR3 region has the DNA TGTGCCAACAGTTTTGGAAGGTTGGAGCAGTTCTTC.

This chain links TRBV5-6 with TRBJ1-2; D not resolved. The germline V gene encodes CDR1 SGHDT and CDR2 YYEEEE. V gave up 3 bases and J gave up 3 bases, with 18 bases separating them. This CDR3 is built from 16 residues. The CDR3 region has the DNA TGTGCCAGCAGCTCACGGCAGGAATTGGGGTACTATGGCTACACCTTC. Translation: CASSSRQELGYYGYTF.

This clonotype was counted between two and nine times. This chain joins TRBV20-1 and TRBJ2-3; possibly TRBD2 for D (5 bases). CDR1 DFQATT and CDR2 SNEGSKA come from the germline V gene (reference sequence). The CDR3 consists of 15 residues. Trimming pared 0 bases from V and 2 bases from J, leaving 12 bases between. CDR3 amino acids: CSAREVEDHTDTQYF. As DNA, the CDR3 is TGCAGTGCTAGAGAAGTGGAGGACCACACAGATACGCAGTATTTT.

This clonotype came up many times. The CDR3 nucleotides read TGTGCCAGCAGCCTTGAAAAGAACACTGAAGCTTTCTTT. The encoded protein is CASSLEKNTEAFF. The chain couples TRBV7-6 to TRBJ1-1; unclear D gene. V was shortened by 5 bases and J by 1 base, with 8 bases between the two germline ends. The CDR3 spans 13 residues. Germline V gene lookup returns CDR1 SGHVS and CDR2 FNYEAQ.

This clonotype was detected many times. This sequence joins TRBV6-4 and TRBJ1-1, with D possibly being TRBD1 (5 bases). The CDR3 sequence is 14 residues long. Per germline, CDR1 MRHNA and CDR2 SNTAGT. The ends were cut back, 3 bases at V and 4 bases at J, with 12 bases in the middle. Here the CDR3 DNA reads TGTGCCAGCAGTGAGGTCGGGGGAGGCACTGAAGCTTTCTTT. Translated, it gives CASSEVGGGTEAFF.

The sample holds a few counts of this clonotype. The chain couples TRBV7-9 to TRBJ2-1, with D unresolved. V lost 5 bases and J 6 bases, leaving 20 bases between the germline ends. The germline V gene encodes CDR1 SEHNR and CDR2 FQNEAQ (reference sequence). There are 16 residues in the CDR3. CDR3 DNA sequence: TGTGCCAGCAGCGGGGAAGTAAGTCCGAGTAGCAATGAGCAGTTCTTC. Its translation: CASSGEVSPSSNEQFF.

The genes are TRBV2 and TRBJ2-3, with 11 bases identical to TRBD2. The CDR3 extends over 14 amino acids. Germline V CDR1 and CDR2: SNHLY, FYNNEI. Trimming at V came to 3 bases and at J to 14 bases, leaving 10 bases not matched to a gene. CDR3 loop: CASSDPASGGPTYF. The CDR3, as DNA: TGTGCCAGCAGTGATCCCGCTAGCGGGGGGCCGACGTATTTT.

The chain links TRBV5-1 to TRBJ2-1; 9 bases agree with TRBD2. V dropped 4 bases and J dropped 1; count of bases not matched to a gene: 9. The CDR3 sequence is 17 residues long. Germline V gene data show CDR1 as SGHRS and CDR2 as YFSETQ. DNA for the CDR3: TGCGCCAGCAGCCCGGCGCGGCGGGGGGGTTCCTACAATGAGCAGTTCTTC. It specifies CASSPARRGGSYNEQFF.

The rearrangement joins TRBV6-5 to TRBJ2-7; no reliable D call. The CDR3 spans 15 residues. The V end was cut by 5 bases, the J end by 0 bases, with 14 bases between. Germline CDR1 reads MNHEY; CDR2 reads SVGAGI. The DNA for the CDR3 is TGTGCCAGCAGTGCCCGGGTCCTCCCCTCCTACGAGCAGTACTTC. Encoded protein: CASSARVLPSYEQYF.

V usage is TRBV20-1 and J usage is TRBJ2-7, with D perhaps assigned TRBD1 or TRBD2 (5 bases each). Trimming shortened V by 2 bases and J by 3 bases, and 20 bases separated the two germline ends. This CDR3 spans 16 amino acids. Per germline, CDR1 DFQATT and CDR2 SNEGSKA (reference sequence). The CDR3 DNA reads TGCAGTGCTAGACCCCTGTCGGGACCCGGGAACTACGAGCAGTACTTC. It translates to CSARPLSGPGNYEQYF.

This clonotype occurred a few times. The V gene is TRBV6-5, the J gene TRBJ2-3, with TRBD1 identical over 11 bases. CDR3 size: 15 residues. V lost 5 bases and J lost 5; bases outside the gene matches: 6. Looked up from germline, CDR1 is MNHEY and CDR2 is SVGAGI. CDR3 nucleotides: TGTGCCAGCAGTCCCGGACAGGGGGCCGGAGATACGCAGTATTTT. Translation: CASSPGQGAGDTQYF.

This clonotype was observed many times. This chain links TRBV7-9 with TRBJ1-1; tentatively, D is TRBD1 (6 bases). CDR1 is SEHNR, CDR2 FQNEAQ, per germline (reference sequence). V was pared by 5 bases and J by 6 bases, with 13 bases between. The CDR3 has 13 residues. The CDR3, as DNA: TGTGCCAGCAGCCCGGGACATACCCCTGAAGCTTTCTTT. It specifies CASSPGHTPEAFF.

This clonotype was observed a few times. The chain recombines TRBV5-4 with TRBJ2-3; D gene unclear. The V gene lost 0 bases and the J gene lost 0 bases, with 11 bases spanning the gap. CDR3 size: 16 residues. Germline CDR1 SGHNT, CDR2 YYREEE (reference sequence). The CDR3 reads CASSLDPLSSTDTQYF. CDR3 bases: TGTGCCAGCAGCTTGGACCCTCTGAGCAGCACAGATACGCAGTATTTT.

The chain joins TRBV6-6 to TRBJ1-4, with D unresolved. In germline, CDR1 is MNHNY, CDR2 SVGAGI (reference sequence). The CDR3 is 11 residues long. The ends were cut back, 7 bases at V and 11 bases at J, with 11 bases in the middle. The CDR3 loop reads CASNFSGKLFF. The CDR3 DNA follows: TGTGCCAGCAATTTCTCGGGGAAACTGTTTTTT.

This clonotype was observed a few times. The chain is built from TRBV19 and TRBJ2-3; 8 bases fit TRBD2. The germline V gene has CDR1 LNHDA and CDR2 SQIVND (reference sequence). Germline trimming cut 5 bases from V and 4 bases from J; bases unmatched to any gene: 8. CDR3 size: 15 residues. CDR3 sequence: CASSVPGGVADTQYF. CDR3 DNA sequence: TGTGCCAGTAGTGTCCCGGGAGGGGTAGCAGATACGCAGTATTTT.

This clonotype came up many times. V usage is TRBV6-6 and J usage is TRBJ1-3, with D perhaps matching TRBD1 (5 bases). Looked up from germline, CDR1 is MNHNY and CDR2 is SVGAGI (reference sequence). Trimming removed 4 bases from V and 0 bases from J, with 13 bases in between. This CDR3 region has 16 residues. CDR3 bases: TGTGCCAGCAGTTCATTACAGGTTCCCTCTGGAAACACCATATATTTT. Translated: CASSSLQVPSGNTIYF.

This chain links TRBV12-3 or TRBV12-4 with TRBJ2-1, with a weak D call TRBD2 (6 bases). This CDR3 comprises 17 residues. Trimming pared 6 bases from V and 6 bases from J, leaving 24 bases between. The CDR3 DNA reads TGTGCCAGCAGCCCCCCCCTGCGGCGGGGAAGGCTCAATGAGCAGTTCTTC. Translation: CASSPPLRRGRLNEQFF.

The CDR3 spells CSARGAQGRNTEAFF. The CDR3 DNA sequence: TGCAGTGCTAGAGGCGCACAGGGACGGAACACTGAAGCTTTCTTT. This chain joins TRBV20-1 and TRBJ1-1; TRBD1 might be the D (6 bases). The CDR3 runs to 15 residues. From germline, CDR1 is DFQATT and CDR2 SNEGSKA (reference sequence). The V end lost 1 base, the J end lost 1 base, and 13 bases lay between the germline ends.

This rearrangement joins TRBV7-9 to TRBJ2-5, with TRBD1 as a possible D gene (5 bases). CDR3 length: 17 amino acids. Trimming removed 0 bases from V and 1 base from J, with 15 bases in between. The germline gives CDR1 SEHNR, CDR2 FQNEAQ (reference sequence). The CDR3 protein is CASSLARGRALQETQYF. The CDR3 DNA reads TGTGCCAGCAGCTTAGCCCGCGGCAGGGCACTCCAAGAGACCCAGTACTTC.

The chain uses TRBV9 and TRBJ1-3; no firm D call. V gave up 0 bases and J gave up 0 bases, with 7 bases separating them. The germline gives CDR1 SGDLS, CDR2 YYNGEE. The CDR3 runs 15 residues. CDR3 sequence: CASSVDTTSGNTIYF. The DNA of the CDR3 is TGTGCCAGCAGCGTAGACACCACCTCTGGAAACACCATATATTTT.

This clonotype is a singleton in its sample. The chain employs TRBV7-1 and TRBJ2-1, with D perhaps TRBD2 (6 bases). TRBV7-1 is sorted into the ORF group, with uncertain function. Trimming took off 3 bases at V and 4 bases at J, with 22 bases between the two ends. The CDR3 is 18 residues long. CDR3 residues: CASSSSQIWTTKYNEQFF. The CDR3 nucleotides are TGTGCCAGCAGCTCTAGCCAGATCTGGACTACCAAATACAATGAGCAGTTCTTC.

The rearrangement joins TRBV15 to TRBJ2-2, with D hard to call. This CDR3 has 11 amino acids. Trimming left V 3 bases short and J 6 bases short, with 2 bases between. Germline V gene lookup returns CDR1 LNHNV and CDR2 YYDKDF (reference sequence). This chain's CDR3 is CATSSPGELFF. The CDR3 region has the DNA TGTGCCACCAGCAGTCCCGGGGAGCTGTTTTTT.

Note on this clonotype: A read error may be the cause here, since a much bigger clone is one base away. Written as DNA, the CDR3 is TGTGCCAGCACCCCGACTAGCGACCATGAGCAGTTCTTC. Its protein product is CASTPTSDHEQFF. The V and J genes are TRBV12-3 or TRBV12-4 and TRBJ2-1, with TRBD2 matching 8 bases. J was trimmed by 8 bases and V by 7 bases; bases with no gene match: 7. This CDR3 contains 13 residues.